The present entry profiles one TCR beta chain with its context. Its matching antigen is unknown. These data come from a study of T cell repertoires in cytomegalovirus infection. As for the study in general: CMV infection together with matching HLA type was indicated by public TCR beta signatures.

Study-wide findings and caveats: Cumulative public TCR beta family frequency identified carriers of CMV plus the relevant HLA. Predominance within the ex vivo response was attributable to HLA-C-restricted CMV-specific TCR beta clonotypes.

TCRdb called the reads again in MiXCR, with one record for every CDR3 protein. This table holds about 260,000 distinct CDR3 sequences, 12% to 15% found once. Sequencing was carried out using PBMCs. The origin of this receptor is a human donor in good health (CMV status not recorded). Some clones in this sample may be carry-over from other donors' samples.

This CDR3 reads CSVGGTGKETQYF. Here the CDR3 DNA reads TGCAGCGTTGGGGGGACAGGGAAAGAGACCCAGTACTTC. This chain uses TRBV29-1 with TRBJ2-5; 9 bases are a match to TRBD1. Trimming cost V 4 bases and J 3 bases; bases outside gene matches: 3. Germline V gene sequence: CDR1 SQVTM, CDR2 ANQGSEA. This CDR3 region has 13 residues.